These 5 T cell receptor beta chains share one sample of origin, sequenced in a study of blood T cells in healthy people across ages. Primed by a sample-barcoded 5' primer and a J-beta primer mix, a second PCR proceeded for 7 to 11 cycles. TCRdb reprocessed the 5' RACE reads via MiXCR and lists one record per CDR3 protein. The table lists around 600,000 distinct CDR3 sequences, 40% to 55% of them singletons, with about 26% in the top ten. The sequenced material came from blood. The origin of the receptors is a man older than 75 in good health.

The chain employs TRBV9 and TRBJ2-1; D may be TRBD1 (6 bases). The CDR3 totals 14 residues. V was trimmed by 3 bases and J by 4 bases, leaving 11 bases between them. Germline CDR1 is SGDLS and CDR2 is YYNGEE. This CDR3 reads CASSAGTQYNEQFF. The CDR3 coding sequence is TGTGCCAGCAGCGCCGGGACACAATACAATGAGCAGTTCTTC. Full variable domain (outside the CDR3, taken from reference TRBV9 and TRBJ2-1): DSGVTQTPKHLITATGQRVTLRCSPRSGDLSVYWYQQSLDQGLQFLIQYYNGEERAKGNILERFSAQQFPDLHSELNLSSLELGDSALYFCASSAGTQYNEQFFGPGTRLTVL.

This clonotype showed up just a few times. CDR3 coding DNA: TGTGCCAGCAGTACCGGGCCCGGGAAGGGAGTTAATGAAAAACTGTTTTTT. Its translation: CASSTGPGKGVNEKLFF. This rearrangement joins TRBV27 to TRBJ1-4; D is ambiguous. The CDR3 has 17 residues. Germline CDR1 reads MNHEY; CDR2 reads SMNVEV (reference sequence). V gave up 5 bases and J gave up 4 bases, with 20 bases separating them.

This clonotype has a handful of counts. The chain carries TRBV20-1 and TRBJ2-5; possibly TRBD1 or TRBD2 for D (5 bases each). Trimming stripped 2 bases from V and 4 bases from J, with 17 bases between. CDR1 and CDR2 from the germline V gene are DFQATT and SNEGSKA (reference sequence). The CDR3 length is 15 residues. The CDR3 sequence is CSARTPQGAGETQYF. The CDR3 DNA reads TGCAGTGCTAGAACCCCACAAGGGGCGGGAGAGACCCAGTACTTC.

The chain uses TRBV28 and TRBJ2-5, with TRBD1 as a possible D gene (5 bases). Trimming pared 4 bases from V and 7 bases from J, leaving 13 bases between. Germline V gene sequence: CDR1 MDHEN, CDR2 SYDVKM. The CDR3 length is 13 residues. CDR3 in amino acids: CASSSPGSGTQYF. The CDR3 bases are TGTGCCAGCAGTTCTCCAGGGTCCGGGACCCAGTACTTC. Filled out from reference TRBV28 and TRBJ2-5, the complete variable domain reads DVKVTQSSRYLVKRTGEKVFLECVQDMDHENMFWYRQDPGLGLRLIYFSYDVKMKEKGDIPEGYSVSREKKERFSLILESASTNQTSMYLCASSSPGSGTQYFGPGTRLLVL.

This chain links TRBV7-9 with TRBJ1-2; D is perhaps TRBD1 (6 bases). This CDR3 contains 14 residues. V was cut by 3 bases and J by 4 bases, with 12 bases left in between. Looked up from germline, CDR1 is SEHNR and CDR2 is FQNEAQ (reference sequence). CDR3: CASSFNQQGYGYTF. CDR3 coding DNA: TGTGCCAGCAGCTTTAATCAACAGGGCTATGGCTACACCTTC.